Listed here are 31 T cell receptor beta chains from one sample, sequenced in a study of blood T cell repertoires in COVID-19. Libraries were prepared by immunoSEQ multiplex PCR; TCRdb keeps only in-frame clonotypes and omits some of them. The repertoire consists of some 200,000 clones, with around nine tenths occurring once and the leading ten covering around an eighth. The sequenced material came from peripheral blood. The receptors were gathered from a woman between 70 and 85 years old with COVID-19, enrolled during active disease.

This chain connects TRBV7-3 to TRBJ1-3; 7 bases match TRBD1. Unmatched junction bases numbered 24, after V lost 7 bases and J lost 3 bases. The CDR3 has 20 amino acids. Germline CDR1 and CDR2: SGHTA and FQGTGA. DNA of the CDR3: TGTGCCAGCACCGCGAACCGGGGACAGAGACAAATCAATCTTGGAAACACCATATATTTT. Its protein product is CASTANRGQRQINLGNTIYF. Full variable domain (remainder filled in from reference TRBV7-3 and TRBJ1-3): GAGVSQTPSNKVTEKGKYVELRCDPISGHTALYWYRQSLGQGPEFLIYFQGTGAADDSGLPNDRFFAVRPEGSVSTLKIQRTERGDSAVYLCASTANRGQRQINLGNTIYFGEGSWLTVV.

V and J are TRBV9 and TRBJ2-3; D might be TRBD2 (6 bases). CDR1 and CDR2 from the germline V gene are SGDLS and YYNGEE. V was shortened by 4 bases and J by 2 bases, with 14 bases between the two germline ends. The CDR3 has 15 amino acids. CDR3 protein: CASSPWGGNTDTQYF. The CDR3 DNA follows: TGTGCCAGCAGCCCCTGGGGAGGCAACACAGATACGCAGTATTTT.

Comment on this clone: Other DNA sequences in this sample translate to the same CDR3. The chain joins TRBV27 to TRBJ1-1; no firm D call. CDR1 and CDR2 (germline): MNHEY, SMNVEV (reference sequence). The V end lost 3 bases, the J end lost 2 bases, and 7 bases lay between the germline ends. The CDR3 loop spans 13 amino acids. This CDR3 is CASSFYRNTEAFF. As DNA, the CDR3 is TGTGCCAGCAGTTTTTACAGAAACACTGAAGCTTTCTTT.

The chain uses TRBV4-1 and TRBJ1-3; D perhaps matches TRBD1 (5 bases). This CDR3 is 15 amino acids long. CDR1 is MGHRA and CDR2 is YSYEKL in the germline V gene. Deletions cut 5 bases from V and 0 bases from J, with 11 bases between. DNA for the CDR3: TGCGCCAGCAGCGGGACTGAAGACTCTGGAAACACCATATATTTT. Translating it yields CASSGTEDSGNTIYF.

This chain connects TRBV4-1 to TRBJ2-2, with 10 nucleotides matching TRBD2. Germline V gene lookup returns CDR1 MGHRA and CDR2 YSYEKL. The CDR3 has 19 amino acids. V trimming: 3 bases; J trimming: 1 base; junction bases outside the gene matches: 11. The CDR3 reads CASSHPFITSGKNTGELFF. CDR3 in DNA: TGCGCCAGCAGCCATCCTTTTATAACTAGCGGGAAGAACACCGGGGAGCTGTTTTTT.

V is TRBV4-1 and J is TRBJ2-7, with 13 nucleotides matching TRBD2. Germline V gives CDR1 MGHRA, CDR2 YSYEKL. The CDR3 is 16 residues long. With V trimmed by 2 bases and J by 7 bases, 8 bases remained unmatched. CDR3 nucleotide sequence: TGCGCCAGCAGCCAACTCCGACTAGCGGGAGGACAGGAGCAGTACTTC. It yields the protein CASSQLRLAGGQEQYF.

The CDR3 spells CASSPRGQGNEQYF. The DNA for the CDR3 is TGTGCCAGCAGTCCTCGAGGCCAGGGGAACGAGCAGTACTTC. The chain carries TRBV27 and TRBJ2-7; D might be TRBD1 (6 bases). The CDR3 totals 14 residues. Germline loops: CDR1 MNHEY, CDR2 SMNVEV (reference sequence). The V and J ends lost 5 bases and 5 bases respectively, with 16 bases between them.

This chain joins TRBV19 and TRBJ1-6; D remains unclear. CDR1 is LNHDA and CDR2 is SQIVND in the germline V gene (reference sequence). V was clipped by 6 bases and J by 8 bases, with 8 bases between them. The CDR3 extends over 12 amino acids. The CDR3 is CASSPRDSPLHF. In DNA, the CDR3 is TGTGCCAGTAGCCCACGAGATTCACCCCTCCACTTT.

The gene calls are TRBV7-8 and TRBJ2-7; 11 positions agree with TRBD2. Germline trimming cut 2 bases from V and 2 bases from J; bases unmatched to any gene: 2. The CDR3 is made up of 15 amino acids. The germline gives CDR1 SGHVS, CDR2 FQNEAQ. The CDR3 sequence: CASSLLAGGTYEQYF. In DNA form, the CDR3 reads TGTGCCAGCAGCTTACTAGCGGGAGGTACCTACGAGCAGTACTTC.

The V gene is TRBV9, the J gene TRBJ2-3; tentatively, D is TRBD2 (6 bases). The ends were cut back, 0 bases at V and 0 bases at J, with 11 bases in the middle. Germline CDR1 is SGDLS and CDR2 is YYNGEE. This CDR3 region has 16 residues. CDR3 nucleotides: TGTGCCAGCAGCGTAGGCGGGACTCCTAGCACAGATACGCAGTATTTT. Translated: CASSVGGTPSTDTQYF.

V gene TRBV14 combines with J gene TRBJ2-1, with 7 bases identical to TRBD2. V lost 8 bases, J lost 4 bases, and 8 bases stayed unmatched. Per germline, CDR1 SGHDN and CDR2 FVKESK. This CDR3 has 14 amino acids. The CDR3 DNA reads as TGTGCCAGCCGCCCTAGCGGAGTTTACAATGAGCAGTTCTTC. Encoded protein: CASRPSGVYNEQFF.

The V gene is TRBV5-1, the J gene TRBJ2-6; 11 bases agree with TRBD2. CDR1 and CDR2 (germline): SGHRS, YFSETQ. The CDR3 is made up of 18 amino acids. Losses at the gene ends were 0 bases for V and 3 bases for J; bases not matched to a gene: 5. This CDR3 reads CASSLEVTSGSGANVLTF. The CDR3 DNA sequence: TGCGCCAGCAGCTTGGAGGTTACTAGCGGGAGTGGGGCCAACGTCCTGACTTTC. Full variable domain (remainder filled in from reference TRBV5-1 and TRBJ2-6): KAGVTQTPRYLIKTRGQQVTLSCSPISGHRSVSWYQQTPGQGLQFLFEYFSETQRNKGNFPGRFSGRQFSNSRSEMNVSTLELGDSALYLCASSLEVTSGSGANVLTFGAGSRLTVL.

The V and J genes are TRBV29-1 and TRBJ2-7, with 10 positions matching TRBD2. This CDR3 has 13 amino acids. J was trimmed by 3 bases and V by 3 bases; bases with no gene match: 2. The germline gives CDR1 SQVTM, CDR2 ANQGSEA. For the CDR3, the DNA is TGCAGCGTTGATGCTAGCGGGAGCTACGAGCAGTACTTC. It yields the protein CSVDASGSYEQYF.

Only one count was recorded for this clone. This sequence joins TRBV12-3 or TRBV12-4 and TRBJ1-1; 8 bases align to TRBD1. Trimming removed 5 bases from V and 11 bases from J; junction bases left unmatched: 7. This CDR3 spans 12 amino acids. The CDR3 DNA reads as TGTGCCAGCAGTCAACGGACAGGGAGGGCTTTCTTT. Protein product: CASSQRTGRAFF.

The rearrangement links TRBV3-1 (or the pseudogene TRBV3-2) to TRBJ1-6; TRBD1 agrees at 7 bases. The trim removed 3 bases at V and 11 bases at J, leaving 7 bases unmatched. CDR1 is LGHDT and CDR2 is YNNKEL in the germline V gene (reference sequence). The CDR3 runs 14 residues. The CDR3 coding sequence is TGTGCCAGCAGCCAGTCGACAGGGTGGCCACCCCTCCACTTT. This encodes CASSQSTGWPPLHF.

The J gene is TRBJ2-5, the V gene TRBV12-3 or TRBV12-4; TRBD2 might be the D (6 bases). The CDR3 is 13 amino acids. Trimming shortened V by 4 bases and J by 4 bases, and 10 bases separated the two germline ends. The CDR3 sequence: CASSWGVGETQYF. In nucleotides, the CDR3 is TGTGCCAGCAGTTGGGGGGTGGGAGAGACCCAGTACTTC.

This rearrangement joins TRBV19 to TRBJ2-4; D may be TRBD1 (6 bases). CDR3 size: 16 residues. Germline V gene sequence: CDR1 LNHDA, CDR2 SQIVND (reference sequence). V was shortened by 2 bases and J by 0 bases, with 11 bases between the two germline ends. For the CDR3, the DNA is TGTGCCAGTAGTATAAGACAGGACGTAGCCAAAAACATTCAGTACTTC. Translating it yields CASSIRQDVAKNIQYF.

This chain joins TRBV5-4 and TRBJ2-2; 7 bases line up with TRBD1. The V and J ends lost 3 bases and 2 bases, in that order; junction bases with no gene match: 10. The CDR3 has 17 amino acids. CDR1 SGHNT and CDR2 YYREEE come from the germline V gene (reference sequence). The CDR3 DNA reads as TGTGCCAGCAGCTCACCCCTGACAGGGCCTAACACCGGGGAGCTGTTTTTT. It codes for CASSSPLTGPNTGELFF.

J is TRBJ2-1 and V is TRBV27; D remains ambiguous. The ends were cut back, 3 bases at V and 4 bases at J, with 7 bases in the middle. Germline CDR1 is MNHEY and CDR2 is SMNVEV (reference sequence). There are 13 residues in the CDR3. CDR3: CASSFSGYNEQFF. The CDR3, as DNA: TGTGCCAGCAGTTTCTCAGGTTACAATGAGCAGTTCTTC.

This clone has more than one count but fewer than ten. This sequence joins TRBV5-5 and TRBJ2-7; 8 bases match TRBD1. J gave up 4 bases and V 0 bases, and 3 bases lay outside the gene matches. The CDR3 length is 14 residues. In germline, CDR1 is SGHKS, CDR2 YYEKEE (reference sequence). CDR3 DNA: TGTGCCAGCAGCTTGGTACAGGGGGATTACGAGCAGTACTTC. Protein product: CASSLVQGDYEQYF. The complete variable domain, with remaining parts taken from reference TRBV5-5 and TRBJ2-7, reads DAGVTQSPTHLIKTRGQQVTLRCSPISGHKSVSWYQQVLGQGPQFIFQYYEKEERGRGNFPDRFSARQFPNYSSELNVNALLLGDSALYLCASSLVQGDYEQYFGPGTRLTVT.

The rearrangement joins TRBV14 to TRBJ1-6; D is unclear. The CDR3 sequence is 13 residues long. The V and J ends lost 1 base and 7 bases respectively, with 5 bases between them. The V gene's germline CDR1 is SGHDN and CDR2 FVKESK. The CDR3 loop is CASSQVRNSPLHF. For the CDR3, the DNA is TGTGCCAGCAGCCAAGTCCGGAATTCACCCCTCCACTTT.

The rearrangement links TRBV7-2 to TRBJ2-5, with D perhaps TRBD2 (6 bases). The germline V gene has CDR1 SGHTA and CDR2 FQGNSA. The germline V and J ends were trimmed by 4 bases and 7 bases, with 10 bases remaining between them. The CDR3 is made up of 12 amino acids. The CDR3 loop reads CASSWEVGTQYF. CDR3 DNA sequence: TGTGCCAGCAGCTGGGAGGTGGGGACCCAGTACTTC.

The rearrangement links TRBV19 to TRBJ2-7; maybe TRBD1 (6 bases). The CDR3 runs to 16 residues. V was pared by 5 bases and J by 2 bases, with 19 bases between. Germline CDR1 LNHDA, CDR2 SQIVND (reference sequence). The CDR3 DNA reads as TGTGCCAGTAGTTGGAAGGGCAGGGGCTATACCTACGAGCAGTACTTC. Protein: CASSWKGRGYTYEQYF.

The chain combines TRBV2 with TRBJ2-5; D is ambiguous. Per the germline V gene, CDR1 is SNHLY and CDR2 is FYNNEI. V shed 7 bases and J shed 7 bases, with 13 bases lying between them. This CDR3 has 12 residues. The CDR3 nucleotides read TGTGCCAGCAAAGCTAGTTCAACGACCCAGTACTTC. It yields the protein CASKASSTTQYF.

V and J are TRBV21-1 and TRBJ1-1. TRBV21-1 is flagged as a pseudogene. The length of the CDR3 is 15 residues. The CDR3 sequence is CASSKSGGERTEAFF. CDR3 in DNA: TGTGCCAGCAGCAAAAGTGGGGGGGAGAGGACTGAAGCTTTCTTT.

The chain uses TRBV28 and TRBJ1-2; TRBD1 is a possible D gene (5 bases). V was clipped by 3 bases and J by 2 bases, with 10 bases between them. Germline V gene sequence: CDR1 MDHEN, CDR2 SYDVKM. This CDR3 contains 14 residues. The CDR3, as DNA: TGTGCCAGCAGTTTGGCAGGGCCCAACTATGGCTACACCTTC. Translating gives CASSLAGPNYGYTF.

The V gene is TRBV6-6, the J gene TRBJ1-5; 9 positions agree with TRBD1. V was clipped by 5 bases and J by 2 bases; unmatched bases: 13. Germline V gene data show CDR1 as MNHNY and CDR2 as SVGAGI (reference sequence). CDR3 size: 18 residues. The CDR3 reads CASSRGQGLFFGNQPQHF. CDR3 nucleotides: TGTGCCAGCAGTCGAGGACAGGGGCTGTTTTTCGGCAATCAGCCCCAGCATTTT.

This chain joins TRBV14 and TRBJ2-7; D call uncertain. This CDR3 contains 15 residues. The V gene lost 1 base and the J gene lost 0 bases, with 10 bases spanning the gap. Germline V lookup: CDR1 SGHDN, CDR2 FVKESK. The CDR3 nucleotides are TGTGCCAGCAGCCAAGGCCCGGGTTCCTCCTACGAGCAGTACTTC. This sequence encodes CASSQGPGSSYEQYF.

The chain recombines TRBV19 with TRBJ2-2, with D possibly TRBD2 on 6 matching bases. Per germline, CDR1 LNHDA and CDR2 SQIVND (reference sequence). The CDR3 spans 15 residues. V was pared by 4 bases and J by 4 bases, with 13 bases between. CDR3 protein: CASSTFGGGTGELFF. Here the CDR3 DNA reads TGTGCCAGTAGTACATTTGGGGGAGGCACCGGGGAGCTGTTTTTT.

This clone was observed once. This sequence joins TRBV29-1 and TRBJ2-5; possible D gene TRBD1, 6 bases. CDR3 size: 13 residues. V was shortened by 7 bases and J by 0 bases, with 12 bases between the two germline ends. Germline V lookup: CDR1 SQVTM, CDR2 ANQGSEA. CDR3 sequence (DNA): TGCAGCGGGAATGACAGGTACCAAGAGACCCAGTACTTC. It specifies CSGNDRYQETQYF. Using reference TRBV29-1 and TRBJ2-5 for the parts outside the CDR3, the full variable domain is SAVISQKPSRDICQRGTSLTIQCQVDSQVTMMFWYRQQPGQSLTLIATANQGSEATYESGFVIDKFPISRPNLTFSTLTVSNMSPEDSSIYLCSGNDRYQETQYFGPGTRLLVL.

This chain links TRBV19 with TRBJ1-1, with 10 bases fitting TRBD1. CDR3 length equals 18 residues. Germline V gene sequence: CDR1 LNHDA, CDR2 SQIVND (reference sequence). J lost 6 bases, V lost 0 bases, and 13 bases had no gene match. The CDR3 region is CASSIDTTPGQGMAEAFF. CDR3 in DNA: TGTGCCAGTAGTATAGACACTACGCCGGGACAGGGGATGGCTGAAGCTTTCTTT.